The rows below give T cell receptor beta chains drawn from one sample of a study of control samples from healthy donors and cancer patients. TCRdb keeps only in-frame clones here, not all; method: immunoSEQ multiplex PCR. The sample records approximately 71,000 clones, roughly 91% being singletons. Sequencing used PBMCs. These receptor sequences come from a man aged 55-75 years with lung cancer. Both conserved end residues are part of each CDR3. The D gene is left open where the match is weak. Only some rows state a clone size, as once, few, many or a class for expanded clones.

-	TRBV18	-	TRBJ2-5	TGTGCCAGCTCTGGCAGCTTGTACCAAGAGACCCAGTACTTC	CASSGSLYQETQYF
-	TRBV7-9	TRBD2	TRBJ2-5	TGTGCCAGCAGTCTTAGTACGGGGGGAGAGACCCAGTACTTC	CASSLSTGGETQYF
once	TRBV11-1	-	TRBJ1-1	TGTGCCAGCAGCTTAGAAGGGGTTGAAGCTTTCTTT	CASSLEGVEAFF
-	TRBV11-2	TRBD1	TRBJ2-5	TGTGCCAGCAGCTTAGGAGGGGGCGAGGAGACCCAGTACTTC	CASSLGGGEETQYF
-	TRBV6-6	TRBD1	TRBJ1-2	TGTGCCAGCGTCAGGGGGAACTATGGCTACACCTTC	CASVRGNYGYTF
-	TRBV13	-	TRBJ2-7	TGTGCCAGCAGCTTAACCCCTACTAGTGGGGACGAGCAGTACTTC	CASSLTPTSGDEQYF
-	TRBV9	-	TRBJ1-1	TGTGCCAGCAGCGGGGACACTGAAGCTTTCTTT	CASSGDTEAFF
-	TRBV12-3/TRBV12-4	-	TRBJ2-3	TGTGCCAGCAGTTCGGACAGCACAGATACGCAGTATTTT	CASSSDSTDTQYF
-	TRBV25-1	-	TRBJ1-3	TGTGCCAGCAGTGCCTCGTTCTCTGGAAACACCATATATTTT	CASSASFSGNTIYF
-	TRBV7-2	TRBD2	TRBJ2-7	TGTGCCAGCAGCTTAGTACTAGCGGGAGCCTACGAGCAGTACTTC	CASSLVLAGAYEQYF
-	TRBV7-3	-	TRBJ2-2	TGTGCCAGCAGTCATGGGGACAACACCGGGGAGCTGTTTTTT	CASSHGDNTGELFF
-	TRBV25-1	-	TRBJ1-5	TGTGCCAGCAGACAGGGCAATCAGCCCCAGCATTTT	CASRQGNQPQHF
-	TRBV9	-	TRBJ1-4	TGTGCCAGCAGCGTAGCGGGGTTGGGTCATGAAAAACTGTTTTTT	CASSVAGLGHEKLFF
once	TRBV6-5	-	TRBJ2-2	TGTGCCAGCAATTCCAGGGTCCGCACCGGGGAGCTGTTTTTT	CASNSRVRTGELFF
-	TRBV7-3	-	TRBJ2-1	TGTGCCAGCAGCTTACAAGGGGCGAATGAGCAGTTCTTC	CASSLQGANEQFF
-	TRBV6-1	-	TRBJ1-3	TGTGCCAGCAGTGAACGGGTGAGGAACACCATATATTTT	CASSERVRNTIYF
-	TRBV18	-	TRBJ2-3	TGTGCCAGCTCAACATTCCCGGGACAAGGGACAGATACGCAGTATTTT	CASSTFPGQGTDTQYF
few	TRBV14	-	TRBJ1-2	TGTGCCAGCAGCCCTAGCAGCTATGGCTACACCTTC	CASSPSSYGYTF
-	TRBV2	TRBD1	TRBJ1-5	TGTGCCAGCAGTGAGACAGGGGGTAATCAGCCCCAGCATTTT	CASSETGGNQPQHF
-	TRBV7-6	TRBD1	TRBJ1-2	TGTGCCAGCAGCCCCGAAGCGACAGGGAACTATGGCTACACCTTC	CASSPEATGNYGYTF
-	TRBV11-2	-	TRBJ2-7	TGTGCCAGCAGCTCCGTCCTAACTCAGGTGGGAGACTACGAGCAGTACTTC	CASSSVLTQVGDYEQYF
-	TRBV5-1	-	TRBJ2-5	TGCGCCAGCAGCTTGGATCTGGGGGAAGAGACCCAGTACTTC	CASSLDLGEETQYF
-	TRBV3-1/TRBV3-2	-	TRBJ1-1	TGTGCCAGCAGCCAAGAGGGGCGGAACACTGAAGCTTTCTTT	CASSQEGRNTEAFF
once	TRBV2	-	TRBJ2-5	TGTGCCAGCAATGACTTAATGGGGGAGACCCAGTACTTC	CASNDLMGETQYF
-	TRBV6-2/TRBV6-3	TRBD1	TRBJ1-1	TGTGCCAGCAGTTTGGACAGGGTGAACACTGAAGCTTTCTTT	CASSLDRVNTEAFF
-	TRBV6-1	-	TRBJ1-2	TGTGCCAGCAGTGGAAGATCACAGGGCAGACCGGCCTATGGCTACACCTTC	CASSGRSQGRPAYGYTF
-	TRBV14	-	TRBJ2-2	TGTGCCAGCAGCCAGGGCGGGGAGCTGTTTTTT	CASSQGGELFF
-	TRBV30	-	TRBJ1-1	TGTGCCTGGACCCCCCTAAGGATCCCTGAAGCTTTCTTT	CAWTPLRIPEAFF
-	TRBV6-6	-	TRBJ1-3	TGTGCCAGCAGCAGCAGGGGCTTGGGTGGAAACACCATATATTTT	CASSSRGLGGNTIYF
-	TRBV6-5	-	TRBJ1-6	TGTGCCAGCACTAGGGGAAATTCACCCCTCCACTTT	CASTRGNSPLHF
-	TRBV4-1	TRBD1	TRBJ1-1	TGCGCCAGCAGCTACCGGACAGGGAACACTGAAGCTTTCTTT	CASSYRTGNTEAFF
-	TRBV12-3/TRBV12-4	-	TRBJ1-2	TGTGCCAGCAGTTTGGGAGGGGGAGGCTACACCTTC	CASSLGGGGYTF
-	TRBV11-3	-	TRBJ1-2	TGTGCCAGCAGCTTAGAGAGTCCGGATAACTATGGCTACACCTTC	CASSLESPDNYGYTF
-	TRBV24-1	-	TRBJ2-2	TGTGCCACCAGTGAAACCTCCGGGGAGCTGTTTTTT	CATSETSGELFF
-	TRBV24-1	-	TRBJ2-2	TGTGCCACCAGTGATTTAGGGCGGGACACCGGGGAGCTGTTTTTT	CATSDLGRDTGELFF
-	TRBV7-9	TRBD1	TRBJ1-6	TGTGCCAGCAGCCCTTCGGGACAGGGGAATTCACCCCTCCACTTT	CASSPSGQGNSPLHF
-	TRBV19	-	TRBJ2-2	TGTGCCAGTAGTCCACAGGGGAACACCGGGGAGCTGTTTTTT	CASSPQGNTGELFF
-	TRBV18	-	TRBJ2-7	TGTGCCAGCTCACCTGGGGGGACCGAGTCGTACGAGCAGTACTTC	CASSPGGTESYEQYF
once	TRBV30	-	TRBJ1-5	TGTGCCTGGAGTGTTACAGGCAATCAGCCCCAGCATTTT	CAWSVTGNQPQHF
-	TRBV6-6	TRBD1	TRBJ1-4	TGTGCCAGCAGTTCGGGACAGCTAGCAACTAATGAAAAACTGTTTTTT	CASSSGQLATNEKLFF
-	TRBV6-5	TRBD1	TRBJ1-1	TGTGCCAGCATCGGAGGGACAGGAAGGACTGAAGCTTTCTTT	CASIGGTGRTEAFF
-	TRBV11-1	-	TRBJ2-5	TGTGCCAGCAGCTTATTGGGTGGGGACCAAGAGACCCAGTACTTC	CASSLLGGDQETQYF
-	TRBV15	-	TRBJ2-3	TGTGCCACCAGCAGATCCAAGGGACTTTCATTGAGCACAGATACGCAGTATTTT	CATSRSKGLSLSTDTQYF
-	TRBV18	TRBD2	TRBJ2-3	TGTGCCAGCTCACTACGGCGGGGGGATAACACAGATACGCAGTATTTT	CASSLRRGDNTDTQYF
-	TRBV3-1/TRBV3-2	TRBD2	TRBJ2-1	TGTGCCAGCAGCGGAAGGAATATAGGCGGGGGGCAAAACAATGAGCAGTTCTTC	CASSGRNIGGGQNNEQFF
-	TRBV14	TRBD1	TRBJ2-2	TGTGCCAGCAGCAGGACAGGGACGAACACCGGGGAGCTGTTTTTT	CASSRTGTNTGELFF
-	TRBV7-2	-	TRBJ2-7	TGTGCCAGCAGCTTAGGGGGGGTCAGTACCTACGAGCAGTACTTC	CASSLGGVSTYEQYF
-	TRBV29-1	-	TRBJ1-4	TGCAGCGTTGAAGAAGAACAGGGTCGGGGTGAAAAACTGTTTTTT	CSVEEEQGRGEKLFF